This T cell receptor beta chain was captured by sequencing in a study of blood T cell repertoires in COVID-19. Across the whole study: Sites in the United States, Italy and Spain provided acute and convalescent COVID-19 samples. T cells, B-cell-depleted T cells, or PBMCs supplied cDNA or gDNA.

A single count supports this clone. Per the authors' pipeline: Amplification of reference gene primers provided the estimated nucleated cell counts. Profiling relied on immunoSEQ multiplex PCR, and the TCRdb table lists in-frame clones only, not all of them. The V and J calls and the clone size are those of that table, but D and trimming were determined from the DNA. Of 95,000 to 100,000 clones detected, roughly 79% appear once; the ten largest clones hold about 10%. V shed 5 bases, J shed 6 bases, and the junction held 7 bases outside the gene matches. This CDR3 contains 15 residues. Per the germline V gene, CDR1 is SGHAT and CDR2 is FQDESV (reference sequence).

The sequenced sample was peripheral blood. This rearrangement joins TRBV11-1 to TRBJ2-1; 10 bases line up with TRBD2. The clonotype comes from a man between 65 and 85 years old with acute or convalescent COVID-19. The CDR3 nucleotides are TGTGCCAGCAGCCCTAGCGGGAGTGTGGGCAATGAGCAGTTCTTC. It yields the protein CASSPSGSVGNEQFF.